This T cell receptor (beta chain) was retrieved from a study of blood T cell repertoires in COVID-19. Overall study context: Samples of COVID-19 (acute and convalescent) were obtained from the United States, Italy and Spain. Sample material is recorded as cDNA or gDNA derived from T cells, B-cell-depleted T cells, or PBMCs.

In the study's own analysis: Quantification of nucleated cells was approximated via reference gene primer amplification. TCRdb's table, derived via immunoSEQ multiplex PCR, lists solely in-frame clones and lacks some. The V and J calls and the clone size are those of that table, but D and trimming were determined from the DNA. The repertoire includes roughly 100,000 clones, about 78% of them detected once, and about 9.6% sits in the top ten. Germline V gives CDR1 MDHEN, CDR2 SYDVKM. CDR3 length equals 14 residues. The V end was cut by 3 bases, the J end by 6 bases, with 14 bases between. This chain links TRBV28 with TRBJ1-1; D may be TRBD1 (5 bases). This receptor was identified in a man in his fifties or sixties with active or convalescent COVID-19. Sequenced sample: peripheral blood. The CDR3 bases are TGTGCCAGCAGTTTCCGGGGGGGACCACCTGAAGCTTTCTTT. Amino acids: CASSFRGGPPEAFF.